A selection of T cell receptor beta chains follows, all from one sample in a study of T cells in lung cancer brain metastases. Here immunoSEQ multiplex PCR was the method, and the copy in TCRdb shows in-frame clones only, minus some. The table has fewer than 5,500 clones, around nine tenths seen once. The sample comprised tumor tissue from the primary lung tumor. The source is a woman aged 50 to 60 with non-small cell lung cancer. CDR3s include the opening cysteine and the closing phenylalanine or tryptophan. Each record gives: clone size, D gene, V gene, J gene, CDR3 protein, CDR3 DNA. The D gene is left open where the match is weak. Rows give clone size only sometimes, using once, few, many, or a class for an expanded clone.

>.|TRBD2|TRBV6-1|TRBJ2-1
CASSETSGNYNEQFF
TGTGCCAGCAGTGAAACTAGCGGAAATTACAATGAGCAGTTCTTC
>.|.|TRBV5-3|TRBJ2-2
CARSNKNPLNTGELFF
TGTGCCAGAAGCAACAAGAATCCCTTGAACACCGGGGAGCTGTTTTTT
>.|.|TRBV6-1|TRBJ2-7
CASSEMGAKDYEQYF
TGTGCCAGCAGTGAAATGGGGGCGAAGGACTACGAGCAGTACTTC
>.|.|TRBV9|TRBJ1-1
CASSVVSTNTEAFF
TGTGCTAGCAGCGTAGTGAGTACCAACACTGAAGCTTTCTTT
>few|.|TRBV29-1|TRBJ2-3
CSVDGEEVTDTQYF
TGCAGCGTTGACGGAGAAGAGGTCACAGATACGCAGTATTTT
>.|.|TRBV5-5|TRBJ2-7
CASSLAALVYEQYF
TGTGCCAGCAGCTTGGCCGCGCTAGTCTACGAGCAGTACTTC
>.|.|TRBV6-6|TRBJ1-2
CASTSPGEYGYTF
TGTGCTAGCACCTCACCAGGGGAGTATGGCTACACCTTC
>.|TRBD2|TRBV30|TRBJ2-1
CAWSRLAGITSYNEQFF
TGTGCCTGGAGTCGACTAGCGGGAATAACCTCCTACAATGAGCAGTTCTTC
>.|.|TRBV29-1|TRBJ2-3
CSAGRGATGTDTQYF
TGCAGCGCTGGTCGGGGGGCTACGGGGACAGATACGCAGTATTTT
>.|TRBD1|TRBV4-2|TRBJ1-2
CASSADRGGYGYTF
TGTGCCAGCAGCGCGGACAGGGGAGGCTATGGCTACACCTTC
>once|TRBD1|TRBV5-6|TRBJ1-4
CASSFSQGATNEKLFF
TGTGCCAGCAGCTTCTCCCAGGGGGCCACTAATGAAAAACTGTTTTTT
>.|TRBD1|TRBV27|TRBJ1-1
CASKEGDSHTEAFF
TGTGCCAGCAAGGAGGGGGACAGCCACACTGAAGCTTTCTTT
>few|.|TRBV29-1|TRBJ2-6
CSVAESGANVLTF
TGCAGCGTTGCAGAATCTGGGGCCAACGTCCTGACTTTC
>.|.|TRBV10-3|TRBJ2-7
CASNEGGVSHEQYF
TGTGCCAGCAACGAGGGGGGGGTTTCCCACGAGCAGTACTTC
>.|TRBD1|TRBV5-1|TRBJ1-4
CASSLEGQGRGKLFF
TGCGCCAGCAGCTTGGAGGGACAGGGTAGGGGAAAACTGTTTTTT
>.|.|TRBV6-1|TRBJ1-1
CASSRQANTEAFF
TGTGCCAGCAGCCGACAGGCGAACACTGAAGCTTTCTTT
>.|.|TRBV27|TRBJ2-5
CASSLGFSRGVTQETQYF
TGTGCCAGCAGTTTAGGGTTCTCAAGAGGGGTTACCCAAGAGACCCAGTACTTC
>.|.|TRBV9|TRBJ2-2
CASSARNTGELFF
TGTGCCAGCAGCGCAAGGAACACCGGGGAGCTGTTTTTT
>.|.|TRBV30|TRBJ1-1
CAWGVSDTEAFF
TGTGCCTGGGGGGTTAGCGACACTGAAGCTTTCTTT
>once|.|TRBV5-1|TRBJ1-1
CASSPGTYKIEAFF
TGCGCCAGCAGCCCGGGGACGTATAAAATAGAAGCTTTCTTT
>.|TRBD1|TRBV29-1|TRBJ1-3
CSAAGTGKSGNTIYF
TGCAGCGCCGCCGGGACAGGGAAGTCTGGAAACACCATATATTTT
>.|.|TRBV7-2|TRBJ2-1
CASSLVNEQFF
TGTGCCAGCAGCTTAGTCAATGAGCAGTTCTTC
>.|.|TRBV10-2|TRBJ2-2
CASTQPGREETGELFF
TGCGCCAGCACACAACCGGGACGAGAGGAGACTGGGGAGCTGTTTTTT
>once|.|TRBV5-6|TRBJ1-1
CASSLWGYGTEAFF
TGTGCCAGCAGCTTGTGGGGTTATGGGACTGAAGCTTTCTTT
>.|.|TRBV9|TRBJ2-1
CASSSPGSITNEQFF
TGTGCCAGCAGCTCCCCTGGGAGTATAACCAATGAGCAGTTCTTC
>.|TRBD2|TRBV14|TRBJ2-1
CASNVGTSGRVRLNEQFF
TGTGCCAGCAATGTCGGGACTAGCGGGAGGGTGCGGTTGAATGAGCAGTTCTTC
>.|.|TRBV2|TRBJ1-5
CASNPQGGQPQHF
TGTGCCAGCAATCCACAGGGAGGTCAGCCCCAGCATTTT
>.|.|TRBV21-1|TRBJ2-4
CASSKIGRLTIQYF
TGTGCCAGCAGCAAAATAGGCCGGTTAACCATTCAGTACTTC
>.|.|TRBV1|TRBJ2-1
CTSSQEVAGGPLNEQFF
TGCACCAGCAGCCAAGAAGTCGCGGGAGGGCCGCTCAATGAGCAGTTCTTC
>.|TRBD1|TRBV9|TRBJ1-5
CASSGQGDNQPQHF
TGTGCCAGCAGCGGACAGGGTGACAATCAGCCCCAGCATTTT
>.|TRBD1|TRBV7-2|TRBJ1-5
CASSEGQGGNQPQHF
TGTGCCAGCAGCGAAGGACAGGGAGGCAATCAGCCCCAGCATTTT
>.|TRBD1|TRBV6-5|TRBJ2-7
CASSYSIQGAREQYF
TGTGCCAGCAGTTACTCGATACAGGGGGCAAGGGAGCAGTACTTC
>.|.|TRBV5-1|TRBJ2-7
CASSLGRGGIDEQYF
TGCGCCAGCAGCTTGGGGCGAGGAGGGATCGACGAGCAGTACTTC
>.|.|TRBV5-5|TRBJ1-6
CASSLVTPSPLHF
TGTGCCAGCAGCTTGGTTACACCGTCACCCCTCCACTTT
>.|TRBD2|TRBV11-2|TRBJ2-3
CASSLGAGIGTDTQYF
TGTGCCAGCAGCTTAGGAGCGGGAATAGGCACAGATACGCAGTATTTT
>.|.|TRBV12-2|TRBJ1-2
CASRLSWDGSTNYGYTF
TGTGCAAGTCGCTTAAGTTGGGACGGGAGTACTAACTATGGCTACACCTTC
>.|.|TRBV7-2|TRBJ2-7
CASSLGGVSVYEQYF
TGTGCCAGCAGCTTAGGGGGCGTCTCAGTCTACGAGCAGTACTTC
>.|TRBD2|TRBV7-3|TRBJ2-6
CASSAGGGMGIGANVLTF
TGTGCCAGCAGCGCGGGGGGAGGGATGGGAATTGGGGCCAACGTCCTGACTTTC
>.|.|TRBV7-3|TRBJ1-1
CASSTSGLTEAFF
TGTGCCAGCAGCACCTCGGGGCTTACTGAAGCTTTCTTT
>.|.|TRBV11-2|TRBJ1-1
CASSFGQMNTKAFF
TGTGCCAGCAGCTTCGGACAGATGAACACTAAAGCTTTCTTT
>.|TRBD2|TRBV19|TRBJ2-1
CASSTRTSGTYNEQFF
TGTGCCAGTAGTACCCGGACTAGCGGGACCTACAATGAGCAGTTCTTC
>.|TRBD2|TRBV7-9|TRBJ2-7
CASSLVSGSVDYEQYF
TGTGCCAGCAGCTTAGTAAGCGGGAGCGTTGACTACGAGCAGTACTTC
>few|TRBD2|TRBV29-1|TRBJ2-1
CSVKGLAGGYNEQFF
TGCAGCGTCAAGGGACTAGCGGGAGGGTACAATGAGCAGTTCTTC
>.|TRBD2|TRBV4-2|TRBJ2-7
CASSSTSGLDEQYF
TGTGCCAGCAGCTCGACTAGCGGGCTGGACGAGCAGTACTTC
>.|TRBD2|TRBV7-8|TRBJ2-3
CASSLAASGVTDTQYF
TGTGCCAGCAGCTTAGCGGCTAGCGGGGTCACAGATACGCAGTATTTT
>.|TRBD1|TRBV29-1|TRBJ2-7
CSVVSGQGLREQYF
TGCAGCGTTGTATCCGGACAGGGGCTGAGAGAGCAGTACTTC
>.|.|TRBV5-6|TRBJ2-3
CASSPEPGTDTQYF
TGTGCCAGCAGCCCTGAACCTGGCACAGATACGCAGTATTTT
>.|.|TRBV7-8|TRBJ1-2
CASSISQGAVYGYTF
TGTGCCAGCAGCATCTCACAGGGAGCTGTCTATGGCTACACCTTC
>.|.|TRBV19|TRBJ1-4
CASGNGGAREKLFF
TGTGCCAGTGGGAATGGGGGGGCTCGTGAAAAACTGTTTTTT
>.|TRBD1|TRBV27|TRBJ2-7
CATWDRGSYEQYF
TGTGCCACCTGGGACAGGGGATCCTACGAGCAGTACTTC
>.|TRBD1|TRBV6-5|TRBJ2-5
CASSSPRDRQETQYF
TGTGCCTCGTCGTCCCCCCGGGACAGACAAGAGACCCAGTACTTC